The next 23 T cell receptor beta chains were all read from a single sample in a study of blood T cell repertoires in COVID-19 (TCRdb year 2020). Receptor libraries were prepared by the immunoSEQ multiplex PCR assay. TCRdb's version of the immuneACCESS table is confined to in-frame rearrangements and falls short of the full clone set. An unresolved V gene accounts for under half of the shortfall where checked; the remainder is of unknown origin. The sample table records some 200,000 clones; about nine tenths of these occur just once. Clones ranked in the top ten supply 5.9% of the sample. The sample was peripheral blood. These receptors came from an elderly man with acute or convalescent COVID-19.

The chain links TRBV2 to TRBJ1-5; unclear D gene. CDR3 length: 13 amino acids. Trimming took 7 bases from V and 2 from J, leaving 9 bases between them. Looked up from germline, CDR1 is SNHLY and CDR2 is FYNNEI. Written as DNA, the CDR3 is TGTGCCAGCAAAAAGGAGGGCAATCAGCCCCAGCATTTT. The encoded protein is CASKKEGNQPQHF. Looking up the rest from reference TRBV2 and TRBJ1-5 gives the full variable domain: EPEVTQTPSHQVTQMGQEVILRCVPISNHLYFYWYRQILGQKVEFLVSFYNNEISEKSEIFDDQFSVERPDGSNFTLKIRSTKLEDSAMYFCASKKEGNQPQHFGDGTRLSIL.

The rearrangement uses TRBV19 and TRBJ2-1, with 9 bases fitting TRBD2. The CDR3 spans 16 residues. The V and J ends lost 5 bases and 6 bases, in that order; junction bases with no gene match: 11. CDR1 is LNHDA, CDR2 SQIVND, per germline (reference sequence). The DNA for the CDR3 is TGTGCCAGTAGTGGCGGGGTTCTAGCGGGACCCAATGAGCAGTTCTTC. Its translation is CASSGGVLAGPNEQFF.

The chain couples TRBV7-2 to TRBJ2-2; possibly TRBD2 for D (6 bases). The germline V and J ends were trimmed by 0 bases and 7 bases, with 15 bases remaining between them. CDR3 size: 16 residues. Germline loops: CDR1 SGHTA, CDR2 FQGNSA. CDR3 loop: CASSLAPGVVVGELFF. The DNA of the CDR3 is TGTGCCAGCAGCTTAGCGCCGGGAGTGGTAGTCGGGGAGCTGTTTTTT.

This chain links TRBV7-9 with TRBJ2-1; 7 nucleotides match TRBD2. Germline CDR1 reads SEHNR; CDR2 reads FQNEAQ (reference sequence). Losses at the gene ends were 3 bases for V and 1 base for J; bases not matched to a gene: 3. The CDR3 is 15 amino acids. CDR3 residues: CASSLGGGSYNEQFF. CDR3 coding DNA: TGTGCCAGCAGCTTGGGCGGGGGTTCCTACAATGAGCAGTTCTTC. Looking up the rest from reference TRBV7-9 and TRBJ2-1 gives the full variable domain: DTGVSQNPRHKITKRGQNVTFRCDPISEHNRLYWYRQTLGQGPEFLTYFQNEAQLEKSRLLSDRFSAERPKGSFSTLEIQRTEQGDSAMYLCASSLGGGSYNEQFFGPGTRLTVL.

This chain links TRBV7-8 with TRBJ2-2; 9 bases map to TRBD1. The J segment lost 6 bases and the V segment lost 1 base, leaving 3 bases of the junction unmatched. This CDR3 region has 15 residues. Germline CDR1 and CDR2: SGHVS and FQNEAQ. The CDR3 loop is CASSLGDRVSGELFF. DNA of the CDR3: TGTGCCAGCAGCTTAGGGGACAGGGTGTCCGGGGAGCTGTTTTTT.

The rearrangement joins TRBV5-4 to TRBJ2-7, with 7 bases matching TRBD1. The germline V gene encodes CDR1 SGHNT and CDR2 YYREEE (reference sequence). V was pared by 4 bases and J by 6 bases, with 4 bases of the junction left unmatched. The CDR3 totals 12 residues. The CDR3 loop is CASSRDRLEQYV. For the CDR3, the DNA is TGTGCCAGCAGCCGGGACAGACTCGAGCAGTACGTC.

Here the CDR3 DNA reads TGTGCCAGCAGCAGGACTGGATCCTACGAGCAGTACGTC. Translation gives CASSRTGSYEQYV. The chain has TRBV3-1 (or the pseudogene TRBV3-2) and TRBJ2-7; weak D call: TRBD2 (5 bases). This CDR3 has 13 residues. V was clipped by 5 bases and J by 1 base, with 9 bases between them. CDR1 and CDR2 (germline): LGHDT, YNNKEL (reference sequence).

The chain joins TRBV21-1 to TRBJ2-7; the DNA was not compared with TRBD2, the D call given in the table. TRBV21-1 is a listed pseudogene. CDR3 length equals 18 residues. The CDR3 DNA sequence: TGTGCCAGCAGCAAAAGCCCGGGTCAGGCGGGAGGGCCGCGCGAGCAGTACGTC. Its protein is CASSKSPGQAGGPREQYV.

The sample holds one count of this clone. The chain recombines TRBV4-1 with TRBJ2-2; 9 bases line up with TRBD1. With V trimmed by 0 bases and J by 0 bases, 8 bases remained unmatched. The CDR3 length is 19 residues. Germline-derived CDR1 and CDR2 are MGHRA and YSYEKL. The DNA for the CDR3 is TGCGCCAGCAGCCAAGATTGGGGGACAGGGAGATCGAACACCGGGGAGCTGTTTTTT. Amino acid sequence: CASSQDWGTGRSNTGELFF.

In nucleotides, the CDR3 is TGTGCCAGCACCGGGACAGGGGCCGGCTACACCTTC. Protein product: CASTGTGAGYTF. The V call is TRBV6-1, the J call TRBJ1-2; 10 bases are shared with TRBD1. CDR3 size: 12 residues. The germline V gene has CDR1 MNHNS and CDR2 SASEGT. V lost 7 bases and J lost 8; bases outside the gene matches: 4.

The CDR3 DNA follows: TGCGCCAGCAGCTTGGGGCAGGTTCCCGAGACCCAGTACTTC. Its translation is CASSLGQVPETQYF. The chain uses TRBV5-1 and TRBJ2-5; D remains ambiguous. Per the germline V gene, CDR1 is SGHRS and CDR2 is YFSETQ. The CDR3 spans 14 residues. V lost 0 bases, J lost 5 bases, and 11 bases lay in between.

The chain carries TRBV7-3 and TRBJ2-5; 13 bases align to TRBD2. The germline V gene has CDR1 SGHTA and CDR2 FQGTGA. V shed 5 bases, J shed 3 bases, and the junction held 3 bases outside the gene matches. The CDR3 is made up of 15 amino acids. This chain's CDR3 is CASSRTSGREETQYF. CDR3 nucleotides: TGTGCCAGCAGCCGGACTAGCGGGAGAGAAGAGACCCAGTACTTC.

This chain uses TRBV6-5 with TRBJ1-6, with 12 bases identical to TRBD1. Losses at the gene ends were 7 bases for V and 9 bases for J; bases not matched to a gene: 7. Germline loops: CDR1 MNHEY, CDR2 SVGAGI. The CDR3 has 15 residues. CDR3 nucleotides: TGTGCCAGCATCCGGGGACAGGGGGCTATTTCACCCCTCCACTTT. It yields the protein CASIRGQGAISPLHF.

V is TRBV6-5 and J is TRBJ1-6; perhaps TRBD1 as D (5 bases). Germline CDR1 is MNHEY and CDR2 is SVGAGI. V shed 0 bases and J shed 7 bases, with 13 bases lying between them. The CDR3 totals 16 residues. CDR3 sequence reads: CASSYSGRSGNSPLHF. As DNA, the CDR3 is TGTGCCAGCAGTTACTCGGGGCGGTCAGGGAATTCACCCCTCCACTTT.

Here the CDR3 reads CASSQDGHRTNTGELFF. In nucleotides, the CDR3 is TGCGCCAGCAGCCAAGATGGGCACAGAACTAACACCGGGGAGCTGTTTTTT. The chain employs TRBV4-3 and TRBJ2-2, with unresolved D. This CDR3 has 17 residues. Trimming took off 0 bases at V and 2 bases at J, with 13 bases between the two ends. The germline V gene encodes CDR1 LGHNA and CDR2 YSLEER.

The chain couples TRBV18 to TRBJ2-7; the D is unclear. V lost 4 bases, J lost 3 bases, and 13 bases lay in between. The CDR3 sequence is 14 residues long. Looked up from germline, CDR1 is KGHSH and CDR2 is LQKENI. The CDR3 DNA reads as TGTGCCAGCTCACTTTTTGAGGATCGCTACGAGCAGTACTTC. This codes for CASSLFEDRYEQYF.

J is TRBJ1-2 and V is TRBV3-1 (or the pseudogene TRBV3-2), with D hard to call. Per the germline V gene, CDR1 is LGHDT and CDR2 is YNNKEL (reference sequence). The CDR3 extends over 14 amino acids. Deletions cut 1 base from V and 5 bases from J, with 11 bases between. The CDR3 nucleotides are TGTGCCAGCAGCCAAGGTGGCCAGGCGTATGGCTACACCTTC. Its translation: CASSQGGQAYGYTF.

This sequence joins TRBV5-1 and TRBJ1-4; the match to TRBD1 covers 8 bases. This CDR3 has 14 amino acids. The ends lost 4 bases at V and 5 bases at J; junction bases unmatched: 4. Germline CDR1 SGHRS, CDR2 YFSETQ. CDR3 nucleotide sequence: TGCGCCAGCAGCACGGGACAGGTCAATGAAAAACTGTTTTTT. This gives the protein CASSTGQVNEKLFF.

The rearrangement uses TRBV29-1 and TRBJ1-2; 8 bases agree with TRBD1. Germline V CDR1 and CDR2: SQVTM, ANQGSEA. J was trimmed by 5 bases and V by 3 bases; bases with no gene match: 14. The CDR3 contains 16 residues. CDR3 residues: CSVEEDRAVARYGYTF. The CDR3 bases are TGCAGCGTTGAGGAGGACAGGGCGGTAGCTCGGTATGGCTACACCTTC.

Comment on this clone: The same CDR3 is also encoded by other DNA sequences in this sample. The CDR3 nucleotides read TGTGCCAGCAGCTTAGCGCTAGCGGGAGGGCAAGAGACCCAGTACTTC. Residues: CASSLALAGGQETQYF. The chain joins TRBV7-2 to TRBJ2-5, with 12 bases lining up with TRBD2. The junction had 1 base not matched to a gene; V was cut back by 0 bases and J by 2 bases. The germline V gene has CDR1 SGHTA and CDR2 FQGNSA. The CDR3 runs 16 residues.

The rearrangement links TRBV9 to TRBJ1-5; possibly TRBD1 for D (6 bases). The germline V gene encodes CDR1 SGDLS and CDR2 YYNGEE. With 0 bases removed from V and 1 base from J, the gap between germline ends came to 8 bases. This CDR3 comprises 15 residues. CDR3 DNA sequence: TGTGCCAGCAGCGTAGGACAGGAGAGCAATCAGCCCCAGCATTTT. This codes for CASSVGQESNQPQHF.

The chain employs TRBV7-8 and TRBJ1-2, with unresolved D. Germline V CDR1 and CDR2: SGHVS, FQNEAQ. This CDR3 has 11 amino acids. The V gene lost 5 bases and the J gene lost 5 bases, with 6 bases spanning the gap. The CDR3 spells CASSRLYGYTF. CDR3 nucleotides: TGTGCCAGCAGCCGCTTATATGGCTACACCTTC.

The gene calls are TRBV7-2 and TRBJ2-5, with 11 bases matching TRBD2. Germline V gene sequence: CDR1 SGHTA, CDR2 FQGNSA. The CDR3 has 16 residues. V shed 5 bases and J 1 base; nucleotides not matched to a gene: 6. The chain's CDR3 is CASSGRGLAAQETQYF. The DNA of the CDR3 is TGTGCCAGCAGCGGTAGGGGACTAGCGGCCCAAGAGACCCAGTACTTC.